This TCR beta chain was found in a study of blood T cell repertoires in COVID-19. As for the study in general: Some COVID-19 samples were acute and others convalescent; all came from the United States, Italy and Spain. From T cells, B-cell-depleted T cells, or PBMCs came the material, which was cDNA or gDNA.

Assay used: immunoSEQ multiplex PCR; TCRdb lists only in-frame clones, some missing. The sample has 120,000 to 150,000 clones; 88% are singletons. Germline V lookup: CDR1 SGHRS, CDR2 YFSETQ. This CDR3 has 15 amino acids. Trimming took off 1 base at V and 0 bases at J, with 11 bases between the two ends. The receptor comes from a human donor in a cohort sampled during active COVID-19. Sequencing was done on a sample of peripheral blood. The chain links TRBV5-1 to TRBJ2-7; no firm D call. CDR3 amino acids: CASSLYESSSYEQYF. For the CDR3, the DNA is TGCGCCAGCAGCTTGTATGAGAGTAGCTCCTACGAGCAGTACTTC. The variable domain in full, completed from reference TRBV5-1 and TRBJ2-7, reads KAGVTQTPRYLIKTRGQQVTLSCSPISGHRSVSWYQQTPGQGLQFLFEYFSETQRNKGNFPGRFSGRQFSNSRSEMNVSTLELGDSALYLCASSLYESSSYEQYFGPGTRLTVT.